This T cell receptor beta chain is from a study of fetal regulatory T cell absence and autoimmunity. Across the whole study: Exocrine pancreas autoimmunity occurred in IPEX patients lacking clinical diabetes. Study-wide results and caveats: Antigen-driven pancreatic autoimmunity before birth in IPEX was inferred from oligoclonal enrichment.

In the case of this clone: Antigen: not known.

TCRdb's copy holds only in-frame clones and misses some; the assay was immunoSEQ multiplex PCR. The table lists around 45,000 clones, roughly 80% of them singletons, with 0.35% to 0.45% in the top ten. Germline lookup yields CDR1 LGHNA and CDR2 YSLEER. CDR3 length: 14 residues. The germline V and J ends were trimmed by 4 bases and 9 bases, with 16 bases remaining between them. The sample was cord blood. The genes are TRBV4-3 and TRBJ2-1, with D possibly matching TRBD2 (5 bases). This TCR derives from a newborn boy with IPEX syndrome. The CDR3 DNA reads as TGCGCCAGCAGCCTTACGCACACGGCGGGTGAGCAGTTCTTC. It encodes CASSLTHTAGEQFF.